This T cell receptor beta chain was captured in a study of blood T cell repertoires in COVID-19. In the study overall: There were acute and convalescent COVID-19 samples, and they came from the United States, Italy and Spain. PBMCs, B-cell-depleted T cells, or T cells provided the cDNA or gDNA that made up the material.

Generated by immunoSEQ multiplex PCR, the TCRdb table keeps only in-frame clones and is missing some. The sample shows approximately 270,000 clones, around 93% of them seen only once. This clone was found once. CDR1 SGHRS and CDR2 YFSETQ come from the germline V gene. This CDR3 is built from 16 residues. The V and J ends lost 0 bases and 5 bases, in that order; junction bases with no gene match: 8. Adults between roughly 18 and 90 years of age took part from 24 US areas. Each participant's cohort was designated according to participant-reported clinical history. The rearrangement links TRBV5-1 to TRBJ2-5, with 9 bases fitting TRBD2. The TCR was taken from a middle-aged man who had been exposed to COVID-19. Material for sequencing was PBMCs or T cells enriched from blood (not recorded which). Written as DNA, the CDR3 is TGCGCCAGCAGCTTGGGCGCGGGAGGGCCGGGTGAGACCCAGTACTTC. Protein: CASSLGAGGPGETQYF.